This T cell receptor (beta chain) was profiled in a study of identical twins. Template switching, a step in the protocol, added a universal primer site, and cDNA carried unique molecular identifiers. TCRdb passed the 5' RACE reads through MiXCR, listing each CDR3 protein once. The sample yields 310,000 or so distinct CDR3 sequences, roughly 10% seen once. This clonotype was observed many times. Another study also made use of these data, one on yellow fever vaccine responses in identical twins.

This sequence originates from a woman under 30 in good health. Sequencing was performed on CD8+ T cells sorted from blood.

The CDR3 DNA reads TGTGCCAGCCTGGGTCTGATGATCCGGACAATGAGTAGACCTGAGCAGTTCTTC. Translated, it gives CASLGLMIRTMSRPEQFF. The chain carries TRBV6-1 and TRBJ2-1, with a possible D match to TRBD1 (5 bases). Germline loops: CDR1 MNHNS, CDR2 SASEGT. Trimming removed 8 bases at V and 9 bases at J, with 32 bases between. CDR3 size: 18 residues.